This T cell receptor (beta chain) originates from a study of spatial heterogeneity in lung cancer. This sample's time point: sample taken at primary tumor resection. The 60 to 80 donors had untreated early-stage non-small cell lung cancer. Sequencing covered unsorted whole RNA taken from tumor, nontumor lung or frozen PBMC. V lost 3 bases and J lost 9; bases outside the gene matches: 4. CDR1 is SGHTA, CDR2 FQGNSA, per germline. CDR3 length: 14 residues. About this clonotype itself: Its antigen is unknown.

A distinct unique molecular identifier was carried by each TCR cDNA molecule. TCRdb passed the 5' RACE reads through MiXCR, listing each CDR3 protein once. This table holds several thousand distinct CDR3 sequences, approximately 10% found once. Findings and limits, study-wide: Approximate estimated coverage of tumor T cells amounted to about 7% for alpha and 11% to 15% for beta chains. Mutation tallies in tumors tracked expanded intratumoral alpha and beta TCR counts.

This material consisted of lung tumor tissue, taken at surgery. This chain uses TRBV7-2 with TRBJ2-1; 11 bases match TRBD1. The TCR was taken from a male donor with early-stage non-small cell lung cancer. The CDR3 region is CASSFGTGGAEQFF. CDR3 sequence (DNA): TGTGCCAGCAGCTTTGGGACAGGGGGGGCTGAGCAGTTCTTC.